These 31 T cell receptor beta chains came from one sample sequenced in a study of blood T cell repertoires in COVID-19. Profiled with immunoSEQ multiplex PCR; TCRdb holds only in-frame clones, not every one. The repertoire includes 470,000 or so clones, 80% to 90% of them detected once, and approximately 2.9% sits in the top ten. The sequenced material came from peripheral blood. The receptors originated from a human donor in a cohort sampled during active COVID-19.

J is TRBJ2-7 and V is TRBV12-3 or TRBV12-4; a weak D match, TRBD1 (5 bases). The CDR3 is 12 residues long. Trimming removed 3 bases at V and 4 bases at J, with 7 bases between. CDR3 loop: CASSFQGYEQYF. As DNA, the CDR3 is TGTGCCAGCAGTTTTCAGGGTTACGAGCAGTACTTC.

V is TRBV7-2 and J is TRBJ2-3; D gene ambiguous. This CDR3 is 12 amino acids long. Germline V CDR1 and CDR2: SGHTA, FQGNSA. V lost 4 bases, J lost 2 bases, and 4 bases lay in between. CDR3 residues: CASSSVTDTQYF. The CDR3 DNA reads as TGTGCCAGCAGCTCCGTCACAGATACGCAGTATTTT.

The V gene is TRBV5-1, the J gene TRBJ1-4, with D maybe TRBD1 (6 bases). V was shortened by 4 bases and J by 2 bases, with 12 bases between the two germline ends. There are 15 residues in the CDR3. CDR1 SGHRS and CDR2 YFSETQ come from the germline V gene. The CDR3 nucleotides are TGCGCCAGCAGCCTGACTACAGGGACTAATGAAAAACTGTTTTTT. This sequence encodes CASSLTTGTNEKLFF. Full variable domain (remainder filled in from reference TRBV5-1 and TRBJ1-4): KAGVTQTPRYLIKTRGQQVTLSCSPISGHRSVSWYQQTPGQGLQFLFEYFSETQRNKGNFPGRFSGRQFSNSRSEMNVSTLELGDSALYLCASSLTTGTNEKLFFGSGTQLSVL.

The chain couples TRBV5-4 to TRBJ2-3; D might be TRBD2 (7 bases). The V gene lost 3 bases and the J gene lost 1 base, with 24 bases spanning the gap. The CDR3 contains 19 residues. Germline V CDR1 and CDR2: SGHNT, YYREEE (reference sequence). The DNA of the CDR3 is TGTGCCAGCAGCTATACCTGGGGGAGGGGGTTGCGGGGCACAGATACGCAGTATTTT. Protein: CASSYTWGRGLRGTDTQYF. The full variable domain, its missing parts supplied by reference TRBV5-4 and TRBJ2-3, is ETGVTQSPTHLIKTRGQQVTLRCSSQSGHNTVSWYQQALGQGPQFIFQYYREEENGRGNFPPRFSGLQFPNYSSELNVNALELDDSALYLCASSYTWGRGLRGTDTQYFGPGTRLTVL.

The CDR3 here is CAISEAGGPYEQFF. In nucleotides, the CDR3 is TGTGCCATCAGTGAGGCGGGAGGGCCCTATGAGCAGTTCTTC. The chain combines TRBV10-3 with TRBJ2-1, with 9 bases identical to TRBD2. The CDR3 runs 14 residues. The V and J ends lost 2 bases and 8 bases, in that order; junction bases with no gene match: 4. Germline V gene lookup returns CDR1 ENHRY and CDR2 SYGVKD.

Of note for this clone: Additional DNA sequences in this sample encode the identical CDR3. The V call is TRBV30, the J call TRBJ1-1, with 7 positions matching TRBD1. The CDR3 length is 13 residues. Germline V gives CDR1 GTSNPN, CDR2 SVGIG (reference sequence). V lost 0 bases, J lost 4 bases, and 2 bases stayed unmatched. DNA of the CDR3: TGTGCCTGGAGTGTACAGGGGCCCACTGAAGCTTTCTTT. The encoded protein is CAWSVQGPTEAFF.

Concerning this clone itself: Other DNA sequences in this specimen translate into the identical CDR3. J is TRBJ2-7 and V is TRBV19, with TRBD1 identical over 10 bases. CDR1 and CDR2 from the germline V gene are LNHDA and SQIVND (reference sequence). J was trimmed by 4 bases and V by 9 bases; bases with no gene match: 3. This CDR3 region has 12 residues. CDR3 amino acids: CASSGQGYEQYF. The DNA of the CDR3 is TGTGCCAGCTCGGGACAGGGGTACGAGCAGTACTTC. Filled out from reference TRBV19 and TRBJ2-7, the complete variable domain reads DGGITQSPKYLFRKEGQNVTLSCEQNLNHDAMYWYRQDPGQGLRLIYYSQIVNDFQKGDIAEGYSVSREKKESFPLTVTSAQKNPTAFYLCASSGQGYEQYFGPGTRLTVT.

The J gene is TRBJ1-4, the V gene TRBV5-1; TRBD1 matches 9 bases. The junction had 2 bases not matched to a gene; V was cut back by 4 bases and J by 1 base. CDR3 length equals 15 residues. Looked up from germline, CDR1 is SGHRS and CDR2 is YFSETQ. The CDR3 coding sequence is TGCGCCAGCAGCCGGACAGGGGTAACTAATGAAAAACTGTTTTTT. It is translated as CASSRTGVTNEKLFF.

This chain's CDR3 is CASSDRVETQYF. The CDR3 DNA sequence: TGTGCCAGCAGTGACAGGGTTGAGACCCAGTACTTC. The V gene is TRBV28, the J gene TRBJ2-5, with 7 positions matching TRBD1. The germline CDR1 and CDR2 sequences are MDHEN and SYDVKM. V lost 5 bases, J lost 5 bases, and 2 bases stayed unmatched. The CDR3 covers 12 residues. The variable domain in full, completed from reference TRBV28 and TRBJ2-5, reads DVKVTQSSRYLVKRTGEKVFLECVQDMDHENMFWYRQDPGLGLRLIYFSYDVKMKEKGDIPEGYSVSREKKERFSLILESASTNQTSMYLCASSDRVETQYFGPGTRLLVL.

This sequence joins TRBV4-3 and TRBJ1-3, with TRBD1 matching over 7 bases. Germline V gene lookup returns CDR1 LGHNA and CDR2 YSLEER. J gave up 0 bases and V 1 base, and 3 bases lay outside the gene matches. The CDR3 is 16 residues long. The CDR3 protein is CASSQVGQRSGNTIYF. CDR3 bases: TGCGCCAGCAGCCAAGTGGGACAGCGCTCTGGAAACACCATATATTTT.

This clone was detected only a few times. CDR3 nucleotides: TGTGCCACCAGTGCCGCCCATAGCGGGAGGGCCACAGATACGCAGTATTTT. The encoded protein is CATSAAHSGRATDTQYF. The chain carries TRBV24-1 and TRBJ2-3; 11 nucleotides align to TRBD2. CDR3 length: 17 residues. Germline CDR1 KGHDR, CDR2 SFDVKD. V gave up 5 bases and J gave up 2 bases; unmatched junction bases: 8.

The chain has TRBV5-4 and TRBJ1-6, with TRBD1 as a possible D gene (6 bases). The CDR3 has 13 residues. The germline CDR1 and CDR2 sequences are SGHNT and YYREEE (reference sequence). The V end lost 5 bases, the J end lost 6 bases, and 9 bases lay between the germline ends. In nucleotides, the CDR3 is TGTGCCAGCAGGGACAGTATTAATTCACCCCTCCACTTT. This codes for CASRDSINSPLHF.

The chain links TRBV6-2 or TRBV6-3 to TRBJ2-1; 14 nucleotides line up with TRBD2. The CDR3 consists of 20 residues. CDR1 and CDR2 (germline): MNHEY, SVGEGT. With V trimmed by 5 bases and J by 7 bases, 19 bases remained unmatched. CDR3 bases: TGTGCCAGCAGTCAGACCGGGACTAGCGGGAGCCGATTTTTGAGGAATGAGCAGTTCTTC. This encodes CASSQTGTSGSRFLRNEQFF.

V gene TRBV29-1 combines with J gene TRBJ2-2, with D hard to call. Trimming removed 7 bases at V and 2 bases at J, with 14 bases between. The CDR3 sequence is 14 residues long. In germline, CDR1 is SQVTM, CDR2 ANQGSEA. In DNA form, the CDR3 reads TGCAGCGCCGCCAATGGCTTTAACACCGGGGAGCTGTTTTTT. It yields the protein CSAANGFNTGELFF.

The rearrangement joins TRBV5-4 to TRBJ2-3; D is perhaps TRBD1 (6 bases). Germline V lookup: CDR1 SGHNT, CDR2 YYREEE (reference sequence). V gave up 1 base and J gave up 6 bases, with 15 bases separating them. The length of the CDR3 is 15 residues. The CDR3 reads CASSLYRTQGDTQYF. CDR3 nucleotides: TGTGCCAGCAGCTTGTATAGGACCCAGGGGGATACGCAGTATTTT.

The chain couples TRBV4-3 to TRBJ1-4; D ambiguous. Germline V gene lookup returns CDR1 LGHNA and CDR2 YSLEER. The CDR3 is made up of 15 amino acids. Between the trimmed V and J ends, which lost 2 bases and 5 bases, there was a span of 12 bases. CDR3 DNA sequence: TGCGCCAGCAGCCAATTCGGAGGCTCCAATGAAAAACTGTTTTTT. It specifies CASSQFGGSNEKLFF.

In its sample, this clone was seen once. J is TRBJ2-7 and V is TRBV5-1; TRBD2 agrees at 8 bases. The CDR3 is 13 amino acids. J lost 4 bases, V lost 4 bases, and 4 bases had no gene match. The germline V gene encodes CDR1 SGHRS and CDR2 YFSETQ. The CDR3 region is CASSPRLAYEQYF. Here the CDR3 DNA reads TGCGCCAGCAGCCCCAGACTAGCGTACGAGCAGTACTTC.

V is TRBV19 and J is TRBJ2-2; 10 bases line up with TRBD1. The CDR3 is 16 residues long. Germline V CDR1 and CDR2: LNHDA, SQIVND (reference sequence). V shed 6 bases and J 6 bases; nucleotides not matched to a gene: 10. CDR3: CASSRDRGTIPGELFF. The CDR3 nucleotides read TGTGCCAGTAGCCGGGACAGGGGAACTATCCCCGGGGAGCTGTTTTTT.

The chain uses TRBV10-1 and TRBJ2-7; 7 bases fit TRBD1. V shed 2 bases, J shed 0 bases, and the junction held 4 bases outside the gene matches. The CDR3 is made up of 15 amino acids. Germline assignment: CDR1 WNHNN and CDR2 SYGVQD (reference sequence). In nucleotides, the CDR3 is TGCGCCAGCAGTGAGGAGGGGGCCCTCTCCTACGAGCAGTACTTC. It is translated as CASSEEGALSYEQYF.

The genes are TRBV5-6 and TRBJ2-7; TRBD1 matches 9 bases. There are 18 residues in the CDR3. Germline trimming cut 4 bases from V and 1 base from J; bases unmatched to any gene: 15. Germline V CDR1 and CDR2: SGHDT, YYEEEE. In DNA, the CDR3 is TGTGCCAGCAGCCGACGAACAACCGGGACAGGGAGTTCCTACGAGCAGTACTTC. It codes for CASSRRTTGTGSSYEQYF.

The chain is built from TRBV11-2 and TRBJ2-2, with D unclear. CDR3 size: 14 residues. The ends were cut back, 4 bases at V and 5 bases at J, with 11 bases in the middle. Germline CDR1 and CDR2: SGHAT and FQNNGV. DNA for the CDR3: TGTGCCAGCAGCTCCCTAACCGCGACCGGGGAGCTGTTTTTT. Translated: CASSSLTATGELFF.

The chain employs TRBV19 and TRBJ1-1; 8 positions match TRBD1. The CDR3 loop spans 13 amino acids. The germline CDR1 and CDR2 sequences are LNHDA and SQIVND (reference sequence). V lost 3 bases, J lost 10 bases, and 7 bases stayed unmatched. CDR3 sequence reads: CASSMTRGRGAFF. CDR3 in DNA: TGTGCCAGTAGTATGACCAGGGGGCGAGGAGCTTTCTTT.

A single count supports this clone. The V gene is TRBV24-1, the J gene TRBJ1-1; 7 bases are a match to TRBD1. The CDR3 sequence is 14 residues long. V gave up 7 bases and J gave up 2 bases; unmatched junction bases: 6. Germline V gene data show CDR1 as KGHDR and CDR2 as SFDVKD. CDR3: CATRETGFNTEAFF. As DNA, the CDR3 is TGTGCCACCAGGGAGACAGGGTTCAACACTGAAGCTTTCTTT.

This chain links TRBV28 with TRBJ1-1; 8 bases match TRBD1. The CDR3 contains 16 residues. The V gene's germline CDR1 is MDHEN and CDR2 SYDVKM. Losses at the gene ends were 1 base for V and 1 base for J; bases not matched to a gene: 5. CDR3 sequence: CASSLLRQGWNTEAFF. CDR3 bases: TGTGCCAGCAGTTTATTAAGACAGGGGTGGAACACTGAAGCTTTCTTT. The complete variable domain, with remaining parts taken from reference TRBV28 and TRBJ1-1, reads DVKVTQSSRYLVKRTGEKVFLECVQDMDHENMFWYRQDPGLGLRLIYFSYDVKMKEKGDIPEGYSVSREKKERFSLILESASTNQTSMYLCASSLLRQGWNTEAFFGQGTRLTVV.

The V and J genes are TRBV5-4 and TRBJ2-3; 8 bases fit TRBD2. Trimming at V came to 1 base and at J to 0 bases, leaving 1 base not matched to a gene. Looked up from germline, CDR1 is SGHNT and CDR2 is YYREEE (reference sequence). This CDR3 spans 15 amino acids. This CDR3 is CASSLPSGSTDTQYF. CDR3 nucleotide sequence: TGTGCCAGCAGCTTGCCTAGCGGGAGCACAGATACGCAGTATTTT.

J is TRBJ2-1 and V is TRBV4-1, with a possible D match to TRBD2 (5 bases). The CDR3 has 13 amino acids. V shed 2 bases and J shed 7 bases, with 9 bases lying between them. Germline values: CDR1 MGHRA, CDR2 YSYEKL. In DNA, the CDR3 is TGCGCCAGCAGCCAAACGGGGTTAAATGAGCAGTTCTTC. Its translation: CASSQTGLNEQFF.

In this sample, this clone turned up a few times. The chain has TRBV4-2 and TRBJ2-3; TRBD2 matches at 8 bases. Per the germline V gene, CDR1 is LGHNA and CDR2 is YNFKEQ. The ends lost 0 bases at V and 5 bases at J; junction bases unmatched: 10. This CDR3 has 17 amino acids. The CDR3 coding sequence is TGTGCCAGCAGCCAAGATGACGGGAGGGCCCTCGGAGATACGCAGTATTTT. It encodes CASSQDDGRALGDTQYF.

The gene calls are TRBV30 and TRBJ1-4; 7 nucleotides align to TRBD1. V shed 6 bases and J 4 bases; nucleotides not matched to a gene: 8. The germline CDR1 and CDR2 sequences are GTSNPN and SVGIG (reference sequence). This CDR3 region has 14 residues. The CDR3 sequence: CACDTGQRNEKLFF. The DNA for the CDR3 is TGTGCCTGCGACACGGGACAGCGTAATGAAAAACTGTTTTTT.

The CDR3 nucleotides are TGTGCCAGCAGTTTAGGGACAGGTTACGAGCAGTACTTC. Its translation: CASSLGTGYEQYF. The J gene is TRBJ2-7, the V gene TRBV12-3 or TRBV12-4; 7 bases fit TRBD1. The V gene end was trimmed by 1 base and the J gene end by 4 bases; junction bases not matched to a gene: 1. The CDR3 extends over 13 amino acids.

V and J are TRBV29-1 and TRBJ2-7; 8 bases are a match to TRBD1. The germline V gene has CDR1 SQVTM and CDR2 ANQGSEA. The CDR3 has 13 amino acids. With V trimmed by 7 bases and J by 4 bases, 9 bases remained unmatched. The CDR3 DNA reads as TGCAGCGCCGGACCCGACAGGGGATACGAGCAGTACTTC. Protein: CSAGPDRGYEQYF.

The rearrangement joins TRBV6-5 to TRBJ1-6; D possibly corresponds to TRBD1 (5 bases). This CDR3 is 13 amino acids long. Germline V gene lookup returns CDR1 MNHEY and CDR2 SVGAGI. Trimming left V 3 bases short and J 11 bases short, with 11 bases between. The CDR3 region has the DNA TGTGCCAGCAGTTATAAGGGGACTCCACCCCTCCACTTT. Protein product: CASSYKGTPPLHF.